This entry lists 17 T cell receptor beta chains sequenced from one sample in a study of blood T cell repertoires in COVID-19. Method: immunoSEQ multiplex PCR; TCRdb's copy keeps in-frame clones and lacks some. The sample consists of 100,000 to 150,000 clones, about 83% of them appearing once. The source material was peripheral blood. The receptors derive from a man older than 75 with active or convalescent COVID-19.

This rearrangement joins TRBV5-3 to TRBJ1-3, with TRBD1 identical over 7 bases. TRBV5-3 is annotated as an ORF whose role is uncertain. This CDR3 spans 18 amino acids. V shed 3 bases, J shed 1 base, and the junction held 13 bases outside the gene matches. CDR3 bases: TGTGCCAGAAGCTGGGCGGAGGGACAGAGGGGATCTGGAAACACCATATATTTT. Its translation: CARSWAEGQRGSGNTIYF.

This chain uses TRBV5-5 with TRBJ1-5; 7 bases line up with TRBD1. The CDR3 extends over 14 amino acids. From germline, CDR1 is SGHKS and CDR2 YYEKEE (reference sequence). V lost 4 bases to trimming and J lost 3 bases; unmatched junction nucleotides: 4. This CDR3 reads CASSPGQDNQPQHF. CDR3 coding DNA: TGTGCCAGCAGCCCCGGACAGGACAATCAGCCCCAGCATTTT.

The V and J genes are TRBV5-5 and TRBJ1-2; D gene ambiguous. The germline gives CDR1 SGHKS, CDR2 YYEKEE (reference sequence). This CDR3 has 13 residues. Trimming took 4 bases from V and 4 from J, leaving 11 bases between them. The CDR3 loop reads CASSLQIIYGYTF. The CDR3 coding sequence is TGTGCCAGCAGCCTGCAGATAATCTATGGCTACACCTTC.

CDR3 loop: CASSAGQGVGYTF. In DNA form, the CDR3 reads TGTGCCAGCAGCGCGGGACAGGGGGTTGGCTACACCTTC. This chain uses TRBV2 with TRBJ1-2; 11 bases are a match to TRBD1. V was pared by 6 bases and J by 7 bases, with 4 bases of the junction left unmatched. Germline V gives CDR1 SNHLY, CDR2 FYNNEI. This CDR3 spans 13 amino acids. The entire variable domain, with the rest obtained from reference TRBV2 and TRBJ1-2, is as follows: EPEVTQTPSHQVTQMGQEVILRCVPISNHLYFYWYRQILGQKVEFLVSFYNNEISEKSEIFDDQFSVERPDGSNFTLKIRSTKLEDSAMYFCASSAGQGVGYTFGSGTRLTVV.

This chain links TRBV20-1 with TRBJ2-3, with 12 bases identical to TRBD2. Germline V lookup: CDR1 DFQATT, CDR2 SNEGSKA (reference sequence). V dropped 3 bases and J dropped 4; count of bases not matched to a gene: 2. The CDR3 totals 14 residues. The CDR3: CSASRTSGADTQYF. The CDR3 region has the DNA TGCAGTGCTAGTCGGACTAGCGGGGCAGATACGCAGTATTTT.

The chain uses TRBV4-3 and TRBJ2-7; 9 bases line up with TRBD1. This CDR3 has 17 residues. Germline CDR1 reads LGHNA; CDR2 reads YSLEER. J was trimmed by 2 bases and V by 0 bases; bases with no gene match: 8. Here the CDR3 DNA reads TGCGCCAGCAGCCAAGAGCCTACAGGGGGCACCACCTACGAGCAGTACTTC. This sequence encodes CASSQEPTGGTTYEQYF.

The V call is TRBV7-2, the J call TRBJ1-2; 8 nucleotides match TRBD1. The CDR3 runs 15 residues. J gave up 5 bases and V 5 bases, and 10 bases lay outside the gene matches. CDR1 and CDR2 from the germline V gene are SGHTA and FQGNSA. CDR3 amino acids: CASSLNPGGGYGYTF. The CDR3 region has the DNA TGTGCCAGCAGCCTGAATCCAGGGGGCGGGTATGGCTACACCTTC.

The chain links TRBV10-3 to TRBJ2-5, with 9 positions matching TRBD1. The germline V gene encodes CDR1 ENHRY and CDR2 SYGVKD. The V segment lost 4 bases and the J segment 2 bases; nucleotides outside the gene matches: 5. The CDR3 length is 15 residues. In DNA form, the CDR3 reads TGTGCCATCAGTGGGCCGGGACAGGGACAAGAGACCCAGTACTTC. As protein: CAISGPGQGQETQYF.

This chain links TRBV4-3 with TRBJ2-3, with D possibly TRBD1 on 5 matching bases. The V end lost 0 bases, the J end lost 0 bases, and 10 bases lay between the germline ends. In germline, CDR1 is LGHNA, CDR2 YSLEER. This CDR3 is built from 16 residues. The CDR3 here is CASSQDLAGSTDTQYF. CDR3 nucleotide sequence: TGCGCCAGCAGCCAAGACCTGGCAGGGAGCACAGATACGCAGTATTTT.

J is TRBJ1-2 and V is TRBV28, with D perhaps TRBD1 (6 bases). Germline V CDR1 and CDR2: MDHEN, SYDVKM. The length of the CDR3 is 13 residues. The V and J ends lost 6 bases and 4 bases respectively, with 12 bases between them. In DNA form, the CDR3 reads TGTGCCAGCAGCCCCACAGGGCTCTATGGCTACACCTTC. Its protein product is CASSPTGLYGYTF.

The chain recombines TRBV7-6 with TRBJ1-1; a possible D gene is TRBD1 (6 bases). Germline V gene sequence: CDR1 SGHVS, CDR2 FNYEAQ. The CDR3 has 16 amino acids. The V gene lost 0 bases and the J gene lost 0 bases, with 11 bases spanning the gap. CDR3 sequence: CASSLAPAGVNTEAFF. The CDR3, as DNA: TGTGCCAGCAGCTTAGCGCCGGCAGGGGTGAACACTGAAGCTTTCTTT.

This clone was picked up a small number of times. The V call is TRBV5-4, the J call TRBJ1-3, with a tentative D call TRBD1 (5 bases). Per germline, CDR1 SGHNT and CDR2 YYREEE (reference sequence). The CDR3 is made up of 15 amino acids. V shed 3 bases and J shed 0 bases, with 10 bases lying between them. The CDR3 DNA is TGTGCCAGCAGCTCACAGACAGACTCTGGAAACACCATATATTTT. It is translated as CASSSQTDSGNTIYF. The entire variable domain, with the rest obtained from reference TRBV5-4 and TRBJ1-3, is as follows: ETGVTQSPTHLIKTRGQQVTLRCSSQSGHNTVSWYQQALGQGPQFIFQYYREEENGRGNFPPRFSGLQFPNYSSELNVNALELDDSALYLCASSSQTDSGNTIYFGEGSWLTVV.

This clone was found once. V usage is TRBV7-8 and J usage is TRBJ1-5; the D gene is possibly TRBD1 (6 bases). The CDR3 length is 15 residues. In germline, CDR1 is SGHVS, CDR2 FQNEAQ. Trimming cost V 5 bases and J 0 bases, with 11 bases left between them. The CDR3 sequence: CASSPGDYSNQPQHF. CDR3 nucleotides: TGTGCCAGCAGCCCAGGGGACTATAGCAATCAGCCCCAGCATTTT.

The CDR3 here is CASSGGQGSRDTQYF. The DNA for the CDR3 is TGCGCCAGCAGCGGGGGACAGGGGAGTAGAGATACGCAGTATTTT. J is TRBJ2-3 and V is TRBV5-1, with TRBD1 matching 10 bases. From germline, CDR1 is SGHRS and CDR2 YFSETQ. The V gene end was trimmed by 4 bases and the J gene end by 5 bases; junction bases not matched to a gene: 7. The CDR3 consists of 15 residues.

V is TRBV19 and J is TRBJ1-6, with 11 nucleotides matching TRBD1. V lost 5 bases, J lost 9 bases, and 3 bases stayed unmatched. The CDR3 loop spans 14 amino acids. Germline CDR1 and CDR2: LNHDA and SQIVND (reference sequence). CDR3 residues: CASSPGTGGSPLHF. DNA of the CDR3: TGTGCCAGTAGTCCCGGGACAGGGGGTTCACCCCTCCACTTT.

This sequence joins TRBV28 and TRBJ1-5, with D maybe TRBD1 (6 bases). The germline CDR1 and CDR2 sequences are MDHEN and SYDVKM. This CDR3 has 13 residues. V was trimmed by 10 bases and J by 14 bases, leaving 24 bases between them. The CDR3 reads CATMGHDGPIEHF. The CDR3, as DNA: TGTGCCACCATGGGACATGACGGCCCAATCGAGCATTTT.

J is TRBJ2-7 and V is TRBV5-1; possibly TRBD2 for D (8 bases). CDR1 is SGHRS, CDR2 YFSETQ, per germline. This CDR3 has 19 residues. Between the trimmed V and J ends, which lost 4 bases and 2 bases, there was a span of 28 bases. The CDR3 loop reads CASSPGGGTALAPTYEQYF. The CDR3 DNA sequence: TGCGCCAGCAGCCCTGGCGGGGGGACAGCTCTAGCGCCCACCTACGAGCAGTACTTC.